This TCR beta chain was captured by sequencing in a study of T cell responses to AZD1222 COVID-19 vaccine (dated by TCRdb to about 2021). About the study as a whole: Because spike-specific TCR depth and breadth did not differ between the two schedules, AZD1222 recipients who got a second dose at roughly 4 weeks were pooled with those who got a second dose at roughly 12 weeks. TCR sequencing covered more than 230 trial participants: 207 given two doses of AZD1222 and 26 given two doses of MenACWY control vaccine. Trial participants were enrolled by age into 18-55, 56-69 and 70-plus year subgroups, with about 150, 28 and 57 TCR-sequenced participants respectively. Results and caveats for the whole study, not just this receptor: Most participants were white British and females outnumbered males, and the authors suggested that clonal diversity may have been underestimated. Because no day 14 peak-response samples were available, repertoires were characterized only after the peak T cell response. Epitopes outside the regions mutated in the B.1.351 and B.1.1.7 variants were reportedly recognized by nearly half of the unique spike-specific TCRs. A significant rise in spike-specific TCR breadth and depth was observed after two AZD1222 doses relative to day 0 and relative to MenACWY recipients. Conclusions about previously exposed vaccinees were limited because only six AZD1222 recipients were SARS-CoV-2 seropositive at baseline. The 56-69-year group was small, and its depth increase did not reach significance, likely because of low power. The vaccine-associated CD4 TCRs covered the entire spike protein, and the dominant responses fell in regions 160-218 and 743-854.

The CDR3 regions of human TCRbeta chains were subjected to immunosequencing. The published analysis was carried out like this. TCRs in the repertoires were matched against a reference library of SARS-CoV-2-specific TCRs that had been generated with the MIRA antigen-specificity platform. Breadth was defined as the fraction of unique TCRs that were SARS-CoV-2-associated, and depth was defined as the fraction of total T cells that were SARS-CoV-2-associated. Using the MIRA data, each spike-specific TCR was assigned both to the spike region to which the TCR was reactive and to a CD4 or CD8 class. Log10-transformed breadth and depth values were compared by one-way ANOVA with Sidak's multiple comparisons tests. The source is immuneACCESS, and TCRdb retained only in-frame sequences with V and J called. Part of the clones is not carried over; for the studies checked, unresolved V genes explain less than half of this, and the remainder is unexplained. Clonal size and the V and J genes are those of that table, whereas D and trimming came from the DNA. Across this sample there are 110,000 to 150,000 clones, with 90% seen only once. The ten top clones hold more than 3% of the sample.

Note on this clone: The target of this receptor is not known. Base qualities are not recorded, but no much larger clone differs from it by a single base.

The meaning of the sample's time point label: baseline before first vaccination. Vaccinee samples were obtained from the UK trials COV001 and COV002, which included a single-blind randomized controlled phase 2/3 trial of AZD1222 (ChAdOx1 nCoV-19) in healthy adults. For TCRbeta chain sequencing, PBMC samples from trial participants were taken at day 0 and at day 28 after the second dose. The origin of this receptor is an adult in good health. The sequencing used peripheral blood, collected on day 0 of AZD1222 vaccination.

The nucleotide sequence is given as TGTGCCAGCAGGGGACAGGGCTACGAGCAGTACTTC. It translates to CASRGQGYEQYF. This sequence uses TRBV27 and TRBJ2-7; TRBD1 lines up with 9 middle nucleotides. Trimming leaves V shorter by 6 bases and J shorter by 3 bases, with the junction holding 0 bases beyond the gene matches. CDR1 MNHEY and CDR2 SMNVEV were looked up in the germline V gene (reference sequence). The cysteine opens and the phenylalanine closes a CDR3 of 12 amino acids. The read is trimmed to its CDR3 DNA, 36 bases read in frame from base 1.